The 27 T cell receptor beta chains below all came from one sample that was sequenced in a study of T cells in Graves' hyperthyroidism and ophthalmopathy. Amplified regions were TCR beta CDR3 sequences from RNA transcripts. The primer set for the first-round RT-PCR of the TCR CDR3 was HTBI. TCRdb re-called the multiplex PCR reads through MiXCR, storing one row per CDR3 protein. In the table there are around 690,000 distinct CDR3 sequences, around 20% of which are singletons. Sequenced sample: blood. These receptors all come from a young man with Graves' ophthalmopathy.

This chain uses TRBV5-1 with TRBJ2-2, with unresolved D. The V gene lost 0 bases and the J gene lost 7 bases, with 4 bases spanning the gap. The CDR3 spans 12 residues. CDR1 and CDR2 from the germline V gene are SGHRS and YFSETQ. The CDR3 DNA sequence: TGCGCCAGCAGCTTGGGGATCGGGGAGCTGTTTTTT. This codes for CASSLGIGELFF.

The chain uses TRBV12-3 or TRBV12-4 and TRBJ2-4, with 11 bases identical to TRBD2. The CDR3 covers 16 residues. With V trimmed by 7 bases and J by 3 bases, 8 bases remained unmatched. The CDR3 DNA reads as TGTGCCAGCACCAACACCGGGACTAGCGGCAAAAACATTCAGTACTTC. Its protein product is CASTNTGTSGKNIQYF.

The table lists this clonotype with a few counts. As DNA, the CDR3 is TGCAGTGCTAGAGATGGGGAGCGGGAGATAGCAGATACGCAGTATTTT. Residues: CSARDGEREIADTQYF. The rearrangement joins TRBV20-1 to TRBJ2-3; 8 bases align to TRBD2. V lost 0 bases, J lost 4 bases, and 9 bases stayed unmatched. The germline V gene encodes CDR1 DFQATT and CDR2 SNEGSKA (reference sequence). The CDR3 length is 16 residues.

The J gene is TRBJ2-1, the V gene TRBV11-2; D ambiguous. Germline V gives CDR1 SGHAT, CDR2 FQNNGV. Trimming shortened V by 7 bases and J by 4 bases, and 17 bases separated the two germline ends. This CDR3 contains 15 residues. The DNA of the CDR3 is TGTGCCAGCACGTCACCCCCCCCACCATACAATGAGCAGTTCTTC. Its protein is CASTSPPPPYNEQFF.

The chain employs TRBV5-1 and TRBJ1-2; 10 bases fit TRBD1. CDR3 length: 15 residues. CDR1 is SGHRS and CDR2 is YFSETQ in the germline V gene. V shed 0 bases and J 6 bases; nucleotides not matched to a gene: 5. CDR3: CASSLEGQGINGYTF. The CDR3 bases are TGCGCCAGCAGCTTGGAGGGACAGGGGATAAATGGCTACACCTTC.

This clonotype was recorded many times. The CDR3 DNA reads as TGTGCCAGCAGGGACGGGACTAGCGGGAGTTACGAGCAGTACTTC. This translates into CASRDGTSGSYEQYF. V usage is TRBV2 and J usage is TRBJ2-7; 14 nucleotides line up with TRBD2. This CDR3 is built from 15 residues. The germline CDR1 and CDR2 sequences are SNHLY and FYNNEI. V lost 6 bases and J lost 4; bases outside the gene matches: 5.

This clonotype was counted at least ten times. V is TRBV2 and J is TRBJ2-5; D may be TRBD1 or TRBD2 (5 bases each). CDR3 size: 15 residues. V gave up 6 bases and J gave up 2 bases, with 16 bases separating them. Germline lookup yields CDR1 SNHLY and CDR2 FYNNEI. CDR3 nucleotide sequence: TGTGCCAGCAGCCCAGCCGGGGCGACTCAAGAGACCCAGTACTTC. Its translation: CASSPAGATQETQYF.

This clonotype was recorded at least ten times. This chain links TRBV7-9 with TRBJ2-2, with TRBD2 as a possible D gene (5 bases). Germline V CDR1 and CDR2: SEHNR, FQNEAQ (reference sequence). Trimming took off 1 base at V and 4 bases at J, with 13 bases between the two ends. The CDR3 covers 16 residues. CDR3 sequence: CASSLVWSEGTGELFF. CDR3 DNA sequence: TGTGCCAGCAGCTTAGTGTGGAGCGAGGGCACCGGGGAGCTGTTTTTT. The full variable domain, with the rest looked up from reference TRBV7-9 and TRBJ2-2, is DTGVSQNPRHKITKRGQNVTFRCDPISEHNRLYWYRQTLGQGPEFLTYFQNEAQLEKSRLLSDRFSAERPKGSFSTLEIQRTEQGDSAMYLCASSLVWSEGTGELFFGEGSRLTVL.

This chain uses TRBV29-1 with TRBJ2-6; D is undetermined. CDR1 and CDR2 (germline): SQVTM, ANQGSEA. V was shortened by 3 bases and J by 0 bases, with 6 bases between the two germline ends. The CDR3 has 14 residues. CDR3 amino acids: CSVDSDSGANVLTF. The CDR3 DNA follows: TGCAGCGTTGATTCAGACTCTGGGGCCAACGTCCTGACTTTC.

The V and J genes are TRBV10-1 and TRBJ1-5; tentatively, D is TRBD1 (5 bases). This CDR3 spans 21 amino acids. Trimming stripped 6 bases from V and 0 bases from J, with 30 bases between. The germline V gene has CDR1 WNHNN and CDR2 SYGVQD (reference sequence). Written as DNA, the CDR3 is TGCGCCAGCAGCGACACCCAGAATCCTCGGGGGATGGAGCTTAGCAATCAGCCCCAGCATTTT. It specifies CASSDTQNPRGMELSNQPQHF.

The chain has TRBV27 and TRBJ2-7; 7 bases are a match to TRBD1. V was pared by 5 bases and J by 2 bases, with 9 bases of the junction left unmatched. The CDR3 is 15 amino acids. Germline CDR1 reads MNHEY; CDR2 reads SMNVEV (reference sequence). The CDR3 is CASSPAGTEAYEQYF. The DNA of the CDR3 is TGTGCCAGCAGTCCCGCCGGGACAGAAGCCTACGAGCAGTACTTC.

Regarding this clonotype: Compared with germline, one end of the junction differs, possibly owing to a read error. This chain connects TRBV7-9 to TRBJ2-1, with a tentative D call TRBD2 (5 bases). The germline V gene encodes CDR1 SEHNR and CDR2 FQNEAQ (reference sequence). The CDR3 has 13 residues. CDR3 protein: CASSLAPHNEQFF. CDR3 nucleotides: TGTGCCAGCAGCCTAGCCCCCCACAATGAGCAGTTCTTC.

The chain links TRBV5-4 to TRBJ2-7, with D tentatively TRBD2 (6 bases). Germline V gene lookup returns CDR1 SGHNT and CDR2 YYREEE (reference sequence). This CDR3 is 14 amino acids long. V was trimmed by 0 bases and J by 6 bases, leaving 13 bases between them. The CDR3 reads CASSLGVIGGEQYF. The CDR3 nucleotides are TGTGCCAGCAGCTTGGGGGTAATCGGGGGCGAGCAGTACTTC.

This chain uses TRBV18 with TRBJ2-1; D gene uncertain. With 3 bases removed from V and 2 bases from J, the gap between germline ends came to 14 bases. CDR1 KGHSH and CDR2 LQKENI come from the germline V gene. This CDR3 region has 16 residues. CDR3 region: CASSPQASSAYNEQFF. The DNA of the CDR3 is TGTGCCAGCTCACCGCAAGCGTCGTCCGCCTACAATGAGCAGTTCTTC. The full variable domain, with the rest looked up from reference TRBV18 and TRBJ2-1, is NAGVMQNPRHLVRRRGQEARLRCSPMKGHSHVYWYRQLPEEGLKFMVYLQKENIIDESGMPKERFSAEFPKEGPSILRIQQVVRGDSAAYFCASSPQASSAYNEQFFGPGTRLTVL.

In its sample, this clonotype was seen many times. The CDR3 DNA is TGCAGTGTTAATCAGGGATGGACAGGGAACGAGCAGTACTTC. Its translation is CSVNQGWTGNEQYF. V gene TRBV20-1 combines with J gene TRBJ2-7, with 8 bases aligning to TRBD1. The CDR3 totals 14 residues. Germline V gene data show CDR1 as DFQATT and CDR2 as SNEGSKA (reference sequence). V lost 7 bases, J lost 5 bases, and 13 bases stayed unmatched.

This clonotype was seen a few times. The rearrangement links TRBV7-9 to TRBJ2-7; a possible D gene is TRBD1 (6 bases). V was trimmed by 1 base and J by 0 bases, leaving 13 bases between them. The length of the CDR3 is 16 residues. CDR1 and CDR2 (germline): SEHNR, FQNEAQ (reference sequence). The CDR3, as DNA: TGTGCCAGCAGCTTAGGTTTCAGGGACAACTCCTACGAGCAGTACTTC. This sequence encodes CASSLGFRDNSYEQYF.

For this clonotype: This may come from a read error, since a much larger clone is one base off. The chain links TRBV2 to TRBJ2-7; 7 bases map to TRBD2. The V and J ends lost 7 bases and 6 bases, in that order; junction bases with no gene match: 6. This CDR3 is built from 12 residues. Germline V gene sequence: CDR1 SNHLY, CDR2 FYNNEI. CDR3 residues: CASTGEGVEQYF. The CDR3 nucleotides are TGTGCCAGCACCGGGGAGGGCGTCGAGCAGTACTTC.

Many counts were recorded for this clonotype. The CDR3 DNA sequence: TGTGCCAGCAGGGGGACTAGCGGGTTCCAAGAGACCCAGTACTTC. It encodes CASRGTSGFQETQYF. J is TRBJ2-5 and V is TRBV28, with TRBD2 matching over 12 bases. The CDR3 extends over 15 amino acids. Germline assignment: CDR1 MDHEN and CDR2 SYDVKM. V gave up 6 bases and J gave up 1 base; unmatched junction bases: 3.

The chain employs TRBV6-1 and TRBJ1-1; TRBD1 is a possible D gene (6 bases). V was cut by 4 bases and J by 5 bases, with 14 bases left in between. This CDR3 spans 14 amino acids. The germline CDR1 and CDR2 sequences are MNHNS and SASEGT. In DNA, the CDR3 is TGTGCCAGCAGTGCCCGGGGGAGGGGGACTGAAGCTTTCTTT. Encoded protein: CASSARGRGTEAFF.

As for this clonotype: A read error may produce the germline difference seen at one junction end. The chain combines TRBV3-1 with TRBJ2-2; 15 bases are a match to TRBD2. Germline CDR1 is LGHDT and CDR2 is YNNKEL (reference sequence). This CDR3 is 17 amino acids long. For the CDR3, the DNA is TGTGCCAGCAGGCAAGGGACTAGCGGGAGGAGGACCGGGGAGCTGTTTTTT. Encoded protein: CASRQGTSGRRTGELFF.

The table lists this clonotype with many counts. The V call is TRBV2, the J call TRBJ1-1; unclear D gene. The CDR3 is 10 amino acids. Germline CDR1 reads SNHLY; CDR2 reads FYNNEI. V was pared by 7 bases and J by 5 bases, with 5 bases between. DNA for the CDR3: TGTGCCAGCACGACGACTGAAGCTTTCTTT. It translates to CASTTTEAFF.

This clonotype has a count of ten or more. The gene calls are TRBV6-1 and TRBJ1-2; D uncertain. Per germline, CDR1 MNHNS and CDR2 SASEGT. The CDR3 has 13 residues. Trimming stripped 0 bases from V and 4 bases from J, with 6 bases between. This CDR3 reads CASSEAGFYGYTF. The CDR3 nucleotides are TGTGCCAGCAGTGAAGCAGGGTTCTATGGCTACACCTTC.

The rearrangement joins TRBV18 to TRBJ2-2; possibly TRBD1 or TRBD2 for D (5 bases each). V was cut by 4 bases and J by 0 bases, with 12 bases left in between. There are 16 residues in the CDR3. CDR1 and CDR2 (germline): KGHSH, LQKENI. This chain's CDR3 is CASSQAGTTNTGELFF. The CDR3 region has the DNA TGTGCCAGCTCACAAGCCGGGACCACGAACACCGGGGAGCTGTTTTTT.

The rearrangement joins TRBV12-3 or TRBV12-4 to TRBJ2-5; D gene uncertain. The germline V and J ends were trimmed by 8 bases and 4 bases, with 8 bases remaining between them. The CDR3 is 11 residues long. The CDR3 sequence is CASGSPETQYF. In DNA, the CDR3 is TGTGCCAGCGGTAGCCCAGAGACCCAGTACTTC.

This clonotype was counted ten times or more. The chain links TRBV11-2 to TRBJ1-6; no clear D gene. The CDR3 is 12 residues long. Germline V gene lookup returns CDR1 SGHAT and CDR2 FQNNGV. V lost 2 bases to trimming and J lost 14 bases, with 10 bases between them. CDR3 nucleotides: TGTGCCAGCAGCTTAAGCAGGCGAACCCTCCACTTT. Protein product: CASSLSRRTLHF.

A few counts support this clonotype. The chain couples TRBV19 to TRBJ2-2; no definite D call. The length of the CDR3 is 11 residues. The germline gives CDR1 LNHDA, CDR2 SQIVND (reference sequence). The V end was cut by 7 bases, the J end by 7 bases, with 7 bases between. The chain's CDR3 is CASTQNGELFF. CDR3 nucleotide sequence: TGTGCCAGTACCCAAAACGGGGAGCTGTTTTTT.

This clonotype was seen a few times. The genes are TRBV28 and TRBJ2-7, with D possibly matching TRBD2 (6 bases). Germline-derived CDR1 and CDR2 are MDHEN and SYDVKM. The CDR3 extends over 12 amino acids. Trimming removed 7 bases at V and 9 bases at J, with 16 bases between. The CDR3 region is CASTPGGKAQYF. In DNA, the CDR3 is TGTGCCAGCACCCCTGGAGGGAAGGCGCAGTACTTC.